A single T cell receptor beta chain is shown here with its context. Germline CDR1 reads ENHRY; CDR2 reads SYGVKD. This CDR3 has 15 residues. V dropped 0 bases and J dropped 5 bases, with 14 bases sitting between them. These data originate in a study of blood T cell repertoires in COVID-19. Here immunoSEQ multiplex PCR was the method, and the copy in TCRdb shows in-frame clones only, minus some. This sample has some 300,000 clones; approximately 90% occur once, and the top ten carry 6% to 8%. The chain joins TRBV10-3 to TRBJ2-7; maybe TRBD2 (6 bases). The sample was peripheral blood. This TCR derives from a woman aged 50 to 60 with COVID-19, enrolled during active disease. CDR3 coding DNA: TGTGCCATCAGTGAGTCTAGCGGCGGGGTTCACGAGCAGTACTTC. Its translation is CAISESSGGVHEQYF.